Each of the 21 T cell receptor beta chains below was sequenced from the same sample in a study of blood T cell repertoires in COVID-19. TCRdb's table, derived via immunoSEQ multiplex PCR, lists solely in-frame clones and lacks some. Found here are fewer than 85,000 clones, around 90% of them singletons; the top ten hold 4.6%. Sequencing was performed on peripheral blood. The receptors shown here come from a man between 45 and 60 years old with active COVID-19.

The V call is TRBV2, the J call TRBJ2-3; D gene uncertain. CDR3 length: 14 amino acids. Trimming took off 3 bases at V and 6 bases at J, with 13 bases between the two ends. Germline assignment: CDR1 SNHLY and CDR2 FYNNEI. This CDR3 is CASSEFRAPDTQYF. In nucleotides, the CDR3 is TGTGCCAGCAGTGAGTTTAGAGCCCCGGATACGCAGTATTTT.

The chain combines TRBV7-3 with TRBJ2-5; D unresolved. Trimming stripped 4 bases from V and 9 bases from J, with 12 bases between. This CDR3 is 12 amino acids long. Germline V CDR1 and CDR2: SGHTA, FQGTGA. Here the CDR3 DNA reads TGTGCCAGCAGCTCCACCCACATCCCCCAGTACTTC. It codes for CASSSTHIPQYF.

Here the CDR3 reads CASSTTWGGPDLHYEQYF. CDR3 nucleotide sequence: TGTGCCAGCAGTACGACTTGGGGGGGCCCAGACCTACACTACGAGCAGTACTTC. The chain uses TRBV28 and TRBJ2-7; D possibly corresponds to TRBD2 (7 bases). The V and J ends lost 5 bases and 3 bases respectively, with 26 bases between them. CDR3 length: 18 amino acids. Germline CDR1 reads MDHEN; CDR2 reads SYDVKM.

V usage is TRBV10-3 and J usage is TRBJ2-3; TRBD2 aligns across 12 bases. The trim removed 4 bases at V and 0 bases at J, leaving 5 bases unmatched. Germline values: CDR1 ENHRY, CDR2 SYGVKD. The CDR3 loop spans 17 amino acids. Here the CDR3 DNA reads TGTGCCATCAGTGCGCTAGCGGGAGGGCCGAGCACAGATACGCAGTATTTT. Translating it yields CAISALAGGPSTDTQYF.

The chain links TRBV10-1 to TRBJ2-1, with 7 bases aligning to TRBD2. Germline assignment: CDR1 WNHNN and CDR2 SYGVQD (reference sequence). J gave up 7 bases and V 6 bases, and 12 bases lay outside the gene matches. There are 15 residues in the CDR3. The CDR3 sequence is CASRVARESRNEQFF. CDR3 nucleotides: TGCGCCAGCAGGGTAGCGCGGGAGAGTAGAAATGAGCAGTTCTTC.

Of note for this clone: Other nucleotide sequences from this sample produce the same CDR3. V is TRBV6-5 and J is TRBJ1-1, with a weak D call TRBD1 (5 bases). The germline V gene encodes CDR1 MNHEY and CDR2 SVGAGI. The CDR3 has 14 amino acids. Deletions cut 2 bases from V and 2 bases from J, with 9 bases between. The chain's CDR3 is CASSYLQGNTEAFF. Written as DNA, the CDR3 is TGTGCCAGCAGTTACCTGCAGGGCAACACTGAAGCTTTCTTT.

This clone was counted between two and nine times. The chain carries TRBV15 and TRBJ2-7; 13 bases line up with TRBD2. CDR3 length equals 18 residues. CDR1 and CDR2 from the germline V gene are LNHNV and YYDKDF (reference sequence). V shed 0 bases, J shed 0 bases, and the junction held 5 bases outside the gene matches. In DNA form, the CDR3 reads TGTGCCACCAGCAGAGATAGCTGGACTAGCGGGAGCTCCTACGAGCAGTACTTC. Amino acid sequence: CATSRDSWTSGSSYEQYF.

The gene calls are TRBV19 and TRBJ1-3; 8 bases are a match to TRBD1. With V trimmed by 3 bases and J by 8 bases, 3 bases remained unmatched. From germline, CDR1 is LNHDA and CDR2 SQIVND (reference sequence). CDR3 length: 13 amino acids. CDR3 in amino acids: CASSIQGADTIYF. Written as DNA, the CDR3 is TGTGCCAGTAGTATTCAGGGGGCGGACACCATATATTTT. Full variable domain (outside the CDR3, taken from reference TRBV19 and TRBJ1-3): DGGITQSPKYLFRKEGQNVTLSCEQNLNHDAMYWYRQDPGQGLRLIYYSQIVNDFQKGDIAEGYSVSREKKESFPLTVTSAQKNPTAFYLCASSIQGADTIYFGEGSWLTVV.

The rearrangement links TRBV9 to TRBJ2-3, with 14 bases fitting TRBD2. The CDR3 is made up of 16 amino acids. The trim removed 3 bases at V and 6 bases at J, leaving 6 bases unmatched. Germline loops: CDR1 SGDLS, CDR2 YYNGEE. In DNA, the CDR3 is TGTGCCAGCAGCGGCGGGACTAGCGGGAGTAGGGATACGCAGTATTTT. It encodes CASSGGTSGSRDTQYF.

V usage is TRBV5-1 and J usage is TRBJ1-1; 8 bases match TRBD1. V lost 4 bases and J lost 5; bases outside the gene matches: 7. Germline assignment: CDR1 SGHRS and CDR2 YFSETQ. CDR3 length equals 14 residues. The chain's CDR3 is CASSRGQGGTEAFF. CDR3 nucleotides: TGCGCCAGCAGCCGAGGACAGGGAGGAACTGAAGCTTTCTTT.

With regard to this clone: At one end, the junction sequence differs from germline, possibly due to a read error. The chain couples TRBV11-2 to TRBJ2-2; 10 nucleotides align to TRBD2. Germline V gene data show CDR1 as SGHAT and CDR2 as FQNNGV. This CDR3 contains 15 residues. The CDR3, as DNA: TGTGCCAGCAGATTAGCGGGGGGCGACACCGGGGAGCTGTTTTTT. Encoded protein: CASRLAGGDTGELFF.

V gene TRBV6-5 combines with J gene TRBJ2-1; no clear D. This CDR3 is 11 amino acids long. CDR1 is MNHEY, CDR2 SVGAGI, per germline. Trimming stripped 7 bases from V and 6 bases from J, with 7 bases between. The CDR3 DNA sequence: TGTGCCAGCACCCGCAGCAATGAGCAGTTCTTC. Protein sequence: CASTRSNEQFF.

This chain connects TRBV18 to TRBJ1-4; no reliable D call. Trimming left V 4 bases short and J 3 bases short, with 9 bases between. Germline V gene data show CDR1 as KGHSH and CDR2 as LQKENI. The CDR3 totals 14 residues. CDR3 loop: CASSQRGSNEKLFF. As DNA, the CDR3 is TGTGCCAGCTCACAGCGGGGATCTAATGAAAAACTGTTTTTT. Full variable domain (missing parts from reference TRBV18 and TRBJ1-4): NAGVMQNPRHLVRRRGQEARLRCSPMKGHSHVYWYRQLPEEGLKFMVYLQKENIIDESGMPKERFSAEFPKEGPSILRIQQVVRGDSAAYFCASSQRGSNEKLFFGSGTQLSVL.

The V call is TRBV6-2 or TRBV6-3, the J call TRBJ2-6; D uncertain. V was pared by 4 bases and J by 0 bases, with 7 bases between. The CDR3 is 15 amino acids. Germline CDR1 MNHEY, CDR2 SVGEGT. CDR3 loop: CASSSQVSGANVLTF. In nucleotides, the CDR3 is TGTGCCAGCAGTTCCCAGGTCTCTGGGGCCAACGTCCTGACTTTC.

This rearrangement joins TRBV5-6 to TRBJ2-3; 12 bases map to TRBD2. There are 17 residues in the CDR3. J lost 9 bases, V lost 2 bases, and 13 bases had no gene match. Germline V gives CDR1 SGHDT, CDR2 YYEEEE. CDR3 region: CASSLTRLAGDPKTQYF. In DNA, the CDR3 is TGTGCCAGCAGCTTAACTCGACTAGCGGGGGACCCTAAGACGCAGTATTTT. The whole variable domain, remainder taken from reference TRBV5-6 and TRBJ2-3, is DAGVTQSPTHLIKTRGQQVTLRCSPKSGHDTVSWYQQALGQGPQFIFQYYEEEERQRGNFPDRFSGHQFPNYSSELNVNALLLGDSALYLCASSLTRLAGDPKTQYFGPGTRLTVL.

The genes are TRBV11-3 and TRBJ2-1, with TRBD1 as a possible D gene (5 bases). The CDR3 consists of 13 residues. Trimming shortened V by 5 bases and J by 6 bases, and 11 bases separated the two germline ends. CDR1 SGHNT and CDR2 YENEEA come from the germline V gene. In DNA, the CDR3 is TGTGCCAGCAGCAAGGGGTCGGTCAATGAGCAGTTCTTC. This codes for CASSKGSVNEQFF.

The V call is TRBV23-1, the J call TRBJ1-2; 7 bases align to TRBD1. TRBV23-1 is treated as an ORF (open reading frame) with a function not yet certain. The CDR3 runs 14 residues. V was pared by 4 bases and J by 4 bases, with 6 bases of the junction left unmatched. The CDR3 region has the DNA TGCGCCAGCAGTCCCCCGGGACAGATCTATGGCTACACCTTC. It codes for CASSPPGQIYGYTF.

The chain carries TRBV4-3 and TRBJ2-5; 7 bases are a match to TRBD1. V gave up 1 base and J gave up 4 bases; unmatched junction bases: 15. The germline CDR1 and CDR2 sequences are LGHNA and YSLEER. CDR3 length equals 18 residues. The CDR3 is CASSQGGMTGFDAETQYF. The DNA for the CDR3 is TGCGCCAGCAGCCAAGGTGGCATGACAGGGTTTGACGCAGAGACCCAGTACTTC.

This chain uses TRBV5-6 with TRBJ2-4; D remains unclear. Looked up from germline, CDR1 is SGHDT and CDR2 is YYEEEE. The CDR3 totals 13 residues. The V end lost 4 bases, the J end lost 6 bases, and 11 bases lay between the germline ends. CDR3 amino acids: CASSHETVNIQYF. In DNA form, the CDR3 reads TGTGCCAGCAGCCATGAGACTGTAAACATTCAGTACTTC.

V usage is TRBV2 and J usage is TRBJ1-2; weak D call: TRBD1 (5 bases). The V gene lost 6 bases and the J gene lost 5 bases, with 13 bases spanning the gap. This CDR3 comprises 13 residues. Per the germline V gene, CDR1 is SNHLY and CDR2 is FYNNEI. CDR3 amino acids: CASSVDSLYGYTF. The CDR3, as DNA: TGTGCCAGCAGCGTTGACAGCTTATATGGCTACACCTTC. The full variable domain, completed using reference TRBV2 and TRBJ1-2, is EPEVTQTPSHQVTQMGQEVILRCVPISNHLYFYWYRQILGQKVEFLVSFYNNEISEKSEIFDDQFSVERPDGSNFTLKIRSTKLEDSAMYFCASSVDSLYGYTFGSGTRLTVV.

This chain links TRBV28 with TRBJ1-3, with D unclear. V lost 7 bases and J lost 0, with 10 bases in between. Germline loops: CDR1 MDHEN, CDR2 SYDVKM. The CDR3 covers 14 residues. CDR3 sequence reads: CASMQASSGNTIYF. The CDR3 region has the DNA TGTGCCAGCATGCAGGCAAGCTCTGGAAACACCATATATTTT.